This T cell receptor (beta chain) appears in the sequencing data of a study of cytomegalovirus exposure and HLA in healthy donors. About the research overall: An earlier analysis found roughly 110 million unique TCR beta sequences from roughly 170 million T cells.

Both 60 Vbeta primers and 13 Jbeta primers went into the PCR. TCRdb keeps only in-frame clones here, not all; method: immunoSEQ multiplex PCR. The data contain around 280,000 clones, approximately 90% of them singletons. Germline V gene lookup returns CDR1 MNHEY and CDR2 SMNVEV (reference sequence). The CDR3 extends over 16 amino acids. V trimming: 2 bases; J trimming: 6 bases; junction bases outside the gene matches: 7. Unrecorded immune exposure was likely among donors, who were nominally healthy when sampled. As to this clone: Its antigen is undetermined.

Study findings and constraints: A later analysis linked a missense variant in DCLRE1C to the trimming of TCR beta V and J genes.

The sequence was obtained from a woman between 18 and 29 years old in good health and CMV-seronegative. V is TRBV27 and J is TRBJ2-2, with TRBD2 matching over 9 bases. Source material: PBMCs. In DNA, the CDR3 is TGTGCCAGCAGTTTAGCCCTAGCGGGACTACCCGGGGAGCTGTTTTTT. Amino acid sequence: CASSLALAGLPGELFF.